This T cell receptor (beta chain) was sequenced in a study of CD8 T cells in ankylosing spondylitis (dated by TCRdb to about 2017). About the investigation overall: To find TCR variants linked to disease, the study profiled T cell receptor beta repertoires in ankylosing spondylitis patients and healthy donors. The full study cohort was made up of 25 ankylosing spondylitis patients and about a hundred healthy donors. Peripheral blood was sampled, and synovial fluid was additionally collected from ankylosing spondylitis patients. The paper as a whole reports these results and caveats: A TCR beta motif of several highly homologous amino acid variants appeared characteristic of blood from ankylosing spondylitis patients. The disease-linked clones were reported to be significantly enriched in matched synovial fluid samples from ankylosing spondylitis patients. Some motif variants had previously been reported in the synovial fluid and blood of reactive arthritis patients, which suggests shared mechanisms of disease initiation. The disease-linked clones had a CD8+ phenotype and were found at relatively low frequencies in peripheral blood.

There are many counts of this clonotype. No cognate antigen has been identified for it. No base quality information exists; no much larger clone differs at one position. The instrument was an Illumina HiSeq 2500. Quantitative 5'-RACE with molecular barcodes was used to prepare TCR beta libraries. Regarding the original processing steps: To identify disease-linked TCR variants, a new computational method was used, one built on a probabilistic model of VDJ rearrangement. TCRdb reran the public reads through fastp at Q25 and MiXCR, keeping productive beta chains. Rows are unified per CDR3 protein, each entry keeping the most common DNA and genes. TCRdb assigned the V and J calls; the authors' analysis was not used. Counted in this sample were a few hundred thousand distinct CDR3 sequences; around 18% of them appeared once. 7.8% of the sample rests with the top ten. Trimmed from V: 3 bases; trimmed from J: 4 bases; junction bases lacking a gene match: 1. Including the terminal cysteine and phenylalanine, the CDR3 comprises 15 residues. The CDR3 DNA has 45 bases and is translated from base 1. The CDR1 and CDR2 encoded by the germline V gene (reference sequence) are LNHNV and YYDKDF.

Recombination joined TRBV15 with TRBJ1-5, and TRBD1 matches 12 of the central bases. The sample was blood, either unsorted or a sorted T cell fraction (not recorded which). The source is a male donor with ankylosing spondylitis or in good health (not recorded which). The bases are TGTGCCACCAGCAGGGGACAGGGGGCAAATCAGCCCCAGCATTTT. It encodes CATSRGQGANQPQHF.